Reported below is one TCR beta chain. Its cognate antigen has yet to be identified. No quality values exist for individual bases; no much larger clone is one base distant. This sample is drawn from a study of CD8 T cells in ankylosing spondylitis (dated by TCRdb to 2015 to 2018). Turning to the overall study: T cell receptor beta repertoires were profiled in healthy donors and ankylosing spondylitis patients so that disease-linked TCR variants could be found. The full study cohort was made up of 25 to 30 ankylosing spondylitis patients and 108 healthy donors. Samples of peripheral blood were taken, and for ankylosing spondylitis patients, synovial fluid was collected as well.

Results the study describes overall, beyond this receptor: According to the report, matched synovial fluid samples from ankylosing spondylitis patients were significantly enriched for the disease-linked clones. Some of the motif variants had been reported before in the synovial fluid and blood of reactive arthritis patients, a finding that suggests common disease-initiation mechanisms. Blood from ankylosing spondylitis patients appeared to be characterized by a TCR beta motif composed of several highly homologous amino acid variants. The disease-linked clones showed a CD8+ phenotype and occurred at relatively low frequencies in peripheral blood.

Sequencer: Illumina HiSeq 2500. Quantitative 5'-RACE with molecular barcodes was used to prepare TCR beta libraries. The source study handled its data this way. Disease-linked TCR variants were identified with a new computational method built on a probabilistic model of VDJ rearrangement. Clones were called with MiXCR by TCRdb after fastp trimmed the public reads at Q25, and only in-frame beta chains were retained. Entries are consolidated by CDR3 protein sequence, retaining the most common genes and DNA. The authors' filters were not applied to this entry. The sample table shows a few hundred thousand distinct CDR3 sequences, and about 20% are seen once. The ten largest clonotypes hold 16% of the sample. Spanning cysteine to phenylalanine, the CDR3 consists of 16 amino acids. Only the CDR3 portion is preserved as DNA: 48 bases, with reading frame beginning at the first base. Relative to germline, V is 4 bases shorter and J is 1 base shorter, with 17 bases between their ends. In the germline V gene, CDR1 corresponds to SGHRS and CDR2 to YFSETQ.

Material: blood, either unsorted or a sorted T cell fraction (not recorded which). The V and J genes are TRBV5-1 and TRBJ2-5; matching of 6 bases hints at TRBD1 as the D gene. The source of this sequence is a male donor with ankylosing spondylitis. This receptor has the CDR3 CASSPGQINPQETQYF. The nucleotide sequence is TGCGCCAGCAGCCCCGGACAGATAAACCCCCAAGAGACCCAGTACTTC.